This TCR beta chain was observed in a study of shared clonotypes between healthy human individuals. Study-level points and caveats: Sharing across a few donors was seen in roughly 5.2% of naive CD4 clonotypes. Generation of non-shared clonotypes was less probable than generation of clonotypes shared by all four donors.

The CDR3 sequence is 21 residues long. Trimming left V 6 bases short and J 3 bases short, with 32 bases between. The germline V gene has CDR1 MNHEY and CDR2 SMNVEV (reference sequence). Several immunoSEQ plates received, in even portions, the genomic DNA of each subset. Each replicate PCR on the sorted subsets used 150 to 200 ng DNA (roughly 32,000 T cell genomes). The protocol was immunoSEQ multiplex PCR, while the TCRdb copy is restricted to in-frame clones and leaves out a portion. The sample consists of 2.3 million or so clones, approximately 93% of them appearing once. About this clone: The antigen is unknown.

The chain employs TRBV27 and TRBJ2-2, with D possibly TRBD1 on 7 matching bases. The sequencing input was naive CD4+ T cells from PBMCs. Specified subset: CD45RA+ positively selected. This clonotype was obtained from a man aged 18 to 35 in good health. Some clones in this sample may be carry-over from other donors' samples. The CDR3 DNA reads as TGTGCCAGCAGCCCCTCTTCCAGGGGGGTGACAGGGCTAATTTACACCGGGGAGCTGTTTTTT. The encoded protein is CASSPSSRGVTGLIYTGELFF.